The clone carrying this T cell receptor (beta chain) has more than one count but fewer than ten. Its antigen is undetermined. Every patient underwent thyroid surgery untreated. Study processing details: Between-group CDR3 differences, defined by clinicopathological status, yielded a distant-metastasis classifier for papillary thyroid cancer. MiXCR re-clonotyped the PCR reads for TCRdb. TCRdb assigned the V and J calls; the authors' analysis was not used. Of 15,000 to 20,000 clones in the sample, 25% to 35% were seen once. The CDR3 sequence is 15 residues long. V was shortened by 2 bases and J by 2 bases, with 12 bases between the two germline ends. The germline gives CDR1 SNHLY, CDR2 FYNNEI. The sample originates from a study of metastatic and nonmetastatic thyroid tumors. Study background: Comparison of repertoires was carried out across blood and tumor or nodule tissue from malignant and benign thyroid patients.

Findings of the study overall: When malignant thyroid tumors were compared with benign nodules, TCR beta diversity was reportedly significantly higher in the malignant tumors. This held in both blood and tumor samples.

This clonotype originated in a female donor with papillary thyroid cancer or a benign thyroid nodule (not recorded which). Some clones in this sample may be carry-over from other donors' samples. Sequencing was carried out using tumor tissue. The chain links TRBV2 to TRBJ1-2, with no clear D. The CDR3 coding sequence is TGTGCCAGCAGTGAACGGCAGTTAACCAACTATGGCTACACCTTC. This translates into CASSERQLTNYGYTF.